The present T cell receptor (beta chain) was sequenced within a study of blood T cell repertoires in COVID-19 (TCRdb year 2020). Notes on the research overall: Collaborator samples came from the United States, Italy and Spain and covered acute and convalescent phases of COVID-19. The material from the prospective study consisted of cDNA or gDNA derived from T cells, B-cell-depleted T cells, or PBMCs. The dataset comprised deeply sampled blood TCRbeta repertoires from subjects exposed to, actively infected with, or recovered from COVID-19. The repertoires were released in a freely available public database meant as a resource for research on the immune response to SARS-CoV-2. Samples came from the ongoing ImmuneRACE study (first 160 participants) plus 1,254 subjects from 6 global collaborators. Sample metadata almost always included a de-identified subject ID, COVID-19 status, age in years and sex. HLA class I and class II types, where available, came from metadata supplied by the sample provider rather than from assay-based typing. Broader findings and caveats from the paper: How much clinical and demographic metadata was included differed by source and by participant, and the metadata was provided uncurated.

Counted from cysteine to phenylalanine, this CDR3 has 15 amino acids. CDR3 DNA is the only sequence kept; it has 45 bases, read in frame from the first base. Looking up the germline V gene (reference sequence) yields CDR1 LNHDA and CDR2 SQIVND. After removal of 3 bases from V and 0 bases from J, the junction retains 2 bases not matched to a gene. The immunoSEQ Assay, a bias-controlled multiplex PCR, was used to amplify TCRbeta CDR3 regions from genomic DNA. Per the source publication's procedure: Nucleated cell counts per sample were estimated from amplification of reference gene primers within the assay. Sequence reads were collapsed and filtered to measure the absolute abundance of every unique TCRbeta CDR3 rearrangement. For each sample, productive Simpson clonality was calculated by taking the square root of Simpson's diversity index across productive rearrangements. TCRdb stores this immuneACCESS table with in-frame sequences only. Part of the clones is absent; in the studies checked, under half of the shortfall reflects unresolved V genes, and no reason is known for the rest. Clone size and V and J calls were adopted from that table, with D and trimming inferred from the DNA. The table for this sample lists more than 80,000 clones; about four fifths of them were counted only once. The ten largest clones capture about 7% of the sample.

Each collaborating institution followed its own protocols to collect whole blood in K2EDTA tubes. For TCRbeta analysis, collaborator samples were shipped as frozen whole blood, as isolated PBMCs, or as DNA extracted from either sample type. To note about this clone: There is no known antigen for this receptor. No base qualities exist here, and no much larger clone lies one base off it.

Specimen: peripheral blood. The sequence links TRBV19 to TRBJ2-5; TRBD2 lines up with 9 middle nucleotides. This clonotype originated in a man aged 45-65 years with active or convalescent COVID-19. Here is the DNA: TGTGCCAGTAGTATCGTAGCGGGGGACCAAGAGACCCAGTACTTC. Its translation is CASSIVAGDQETQYF.